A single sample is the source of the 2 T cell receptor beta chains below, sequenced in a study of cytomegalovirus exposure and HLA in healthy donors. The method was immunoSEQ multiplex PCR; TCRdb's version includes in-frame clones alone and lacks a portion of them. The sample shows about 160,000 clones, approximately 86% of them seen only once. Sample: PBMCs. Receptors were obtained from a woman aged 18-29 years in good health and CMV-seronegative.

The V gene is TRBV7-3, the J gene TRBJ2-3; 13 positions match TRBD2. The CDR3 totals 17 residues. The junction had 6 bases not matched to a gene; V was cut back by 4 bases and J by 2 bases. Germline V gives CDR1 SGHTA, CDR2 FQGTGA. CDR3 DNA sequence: TGTGCCAGCAGCTCTCCCGGACTAGCGGGGGCCACAGATACGCAGTATTTT. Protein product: CASSSPGLAGATDTQYF. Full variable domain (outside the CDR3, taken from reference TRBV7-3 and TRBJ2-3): GAGVSQTPSNKVTEKGKYVELRCDPISGHTALYWYRQSLGQGPEFLIYFQGTGAADDSGLPNDRFFAVRPEGSVSTLKIQRTERGDSAVYLCASSSPGLAGATDTQYFGPGTRLTVL.

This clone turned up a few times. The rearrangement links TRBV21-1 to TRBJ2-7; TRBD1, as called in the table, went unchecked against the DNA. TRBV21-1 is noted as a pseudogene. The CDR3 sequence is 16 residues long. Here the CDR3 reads CASSNRDRETYHEQYF. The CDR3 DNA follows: TGTGCCAGCAGCAATCGGGACAGGGAGACTTACCACGAGCAGTACTTC.